This entry describes one T cell receptor beta chain. As yet, its antigen is unknown. Researchers ran the PCR with 60 Vbeta and 13 Jbeta primers. The table came from immunoSEQ multiplex PCR; TCRdb's copy has only in-frame clones and leaves some out. The sample totals around 140,000 clones. This specimen belongs to a study of cytomegalovirus exposure and HLA in healthy donors. The V gene lost 7 bases and the J gene lost 4 bases, with 13 bases spanning the gap. Germline CDR1 SGHAT, CDR2 FQNNGV. The CDR3 sequence is 13 residues long. Findings and caveats of the study: The listing of 160 or so TCR beta chains classed them as cytomegalovirus-associated. A later analysis reportedly found that, within productive TCRs, an Asian-associated ancestry cluster had fewer N-insertions than the mean observed across the approximately 660 donors.

The sequencing sample was made of PBMCs. The rearrangement joins TRBV11-2 to TRBJ1-2; a possible D gene is TRBD1 (6 bases). This sequence was found in a woman in her forties in good health and CMV-seronegative. CDR3: CASTVRGTYGYTF. The CDR3 DNA sequence: TGTGCCAGCACAGTTAGGGGGACCTATGGCTACACCTTC.